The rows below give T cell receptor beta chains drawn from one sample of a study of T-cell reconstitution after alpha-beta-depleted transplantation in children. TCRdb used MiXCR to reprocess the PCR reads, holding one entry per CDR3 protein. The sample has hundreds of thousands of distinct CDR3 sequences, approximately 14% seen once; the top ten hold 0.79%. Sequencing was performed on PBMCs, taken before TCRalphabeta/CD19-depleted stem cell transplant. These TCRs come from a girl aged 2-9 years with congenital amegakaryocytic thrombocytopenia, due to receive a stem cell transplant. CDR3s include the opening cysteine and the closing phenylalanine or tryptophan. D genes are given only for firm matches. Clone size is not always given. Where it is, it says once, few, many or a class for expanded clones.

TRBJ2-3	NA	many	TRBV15	CATGRDTQYF	TGTGCCACCGGCAGAGATACGCAGTATTTT
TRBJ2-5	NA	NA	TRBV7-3	CASSRKAGTVETQYF	TGTGCCAGCAGCCGGAAAGCTGGAACGGTTGAGACCCAGTACTTC
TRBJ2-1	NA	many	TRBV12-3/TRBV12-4	CASSLGSGYNEQFF	TGTGCCAGCAGTTTGGGGTCAGGGTACAATGAGCAGTTCTTC
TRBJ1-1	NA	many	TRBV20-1	CSAAPVWAFF	TGCAGTGCTGCCCCGGTCTGGGCTTTCTTT
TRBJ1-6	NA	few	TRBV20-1	CSASTDSLYSPLHF	TGCAGTGCTAGTACGGACAGCTTGTATTCACCCCTCCACTTT
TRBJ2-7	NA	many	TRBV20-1	CSARDKLTGEQYF	TGCAGTGCTAGAGACAAACTCACCGGTGAGCAGTACTTC
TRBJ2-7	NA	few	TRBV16	CASSKSTNEQYF	TGTGCCAGCAGTAAGAGTACAAACGAGCAGTACTTC
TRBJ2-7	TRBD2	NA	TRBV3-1	CASSQGFQRGAYEQYF	TGTGCCAGCAGCCAAGGGTTCCAGCGGGGAGCCTACGAGCAGTACTTC
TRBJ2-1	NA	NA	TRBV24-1	CATSDFPPSGGGEQFF	TGTGCCACCAGTGATTTCCCCCCCTCCGGGGGTGGGGAGCAGTTCTTC
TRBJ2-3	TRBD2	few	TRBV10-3	CAISDIRTSGYTDTQYF	TGTGCCATCAGTGATATAAGGACTAGCGGATACACAGATACGCAGTATTTT
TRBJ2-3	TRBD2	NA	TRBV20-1	CSARDSGRERGTDTQYF	TGCAGTGCTAGAGATAGCGGGCGGGAGCGAGGCACAGATACGCAGTATTTT
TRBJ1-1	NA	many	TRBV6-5	CASSYSWRTEAFF	TGTGCCAGCAGTTATAGCTGGAGGACTGAAGCTTTCTTT
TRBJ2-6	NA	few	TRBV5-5	CASSFRGLNASGANVLTF	TGTGCCAGCAGCTTCAGGGGTTTAAACGCTTCTGGGGCCAACGTCCTGACTTTC
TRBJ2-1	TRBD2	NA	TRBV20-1	CSSGAGGVEQFF	TGCAGTTCCGGAGCGGGAGGGGTTGAGCAGTTCTTC
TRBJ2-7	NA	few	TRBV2	CASSDLWTDYEQYF	TGTGCCAGCAGTGATTTGTGGACTGACTACGAGCAGTACTTC
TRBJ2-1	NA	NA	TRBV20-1	CSAIGPYNEQFF	TGCAGTGCTATTGGCCCCTACAATGAGCAGTTCTTC
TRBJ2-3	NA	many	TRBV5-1	CASSSGPGVSTDTQYF	TGCGCCAGCAGCTCGGGTCCAGGGGTTAGCACAGATACGCAGTATTTT
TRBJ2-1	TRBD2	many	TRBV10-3	CAISVSSGIQDEQFF	TGTGCCATCAGTGTTTCTAGCGGGATCCAGGATGAGCAGTTCTTC
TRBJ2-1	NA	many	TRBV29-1	CSGRGTINNEQFF	TGCAGCGGGAGGGGGACTATCAACAATGAGCAGTTCTTC
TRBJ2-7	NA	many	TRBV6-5	CASSYSQQFYEQYF	TGTGCCAGCAGTTACTCCCAACAGTTCTACGAGCAGTACTTC
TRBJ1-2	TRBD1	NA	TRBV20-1	CSVPDRTKTNYGYTF	TGCAGTGTTCCGGACAGGACCAAGACTAACTATGGCTACACCTTC
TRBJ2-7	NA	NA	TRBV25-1	CASSEYGNEQYF	TGTGCCAGCAGTGAATATGGGAACGAGCAGTACTTC
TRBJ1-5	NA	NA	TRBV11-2	CASSLRAEGLRMRNQPQHF	TGTGCCAGCAGCTTAAGGGCTGAGGGGCTCAGGATGCGCAATCAGCCCCAGCATTTT
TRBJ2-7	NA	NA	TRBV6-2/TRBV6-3	CASSYSRRASSYEQYF	TGTGCCAGCAGTTACTCCCGTCGTGCGAGCTCCTACGAGCAGTACTTC
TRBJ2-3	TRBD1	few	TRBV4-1	CASSLGRWDRGGGTWTDTQYF	TGCGCCAGCAGCCTCGGCCGGTGGGACAGGGGTGGCGGGACTTGGACAGATACGCAGTATTTT
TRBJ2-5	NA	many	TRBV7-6	CASSLAVGETQYF	TGTGCCAGCAGCTTAGCGGTAGGAGAGACCCAGTACTTC
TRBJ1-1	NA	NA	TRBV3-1	CASSQVQAGSTEAFF	TGTGCCAGCAGCCAAGTACAGGCTGGGAGCACTGAAGCTTTCTTT
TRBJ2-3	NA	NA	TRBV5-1	CASSSGTLEGGTQYF	TGCGCCAGCAGCTCCGGGACTCTGGAGGGCGGTACGCAGTATTTT
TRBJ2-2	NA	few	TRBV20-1	CSGLRTPENTGELFF	TGCAGTGGTTTAAGGACTCCAGAGAACACCGGGGAGCTGTTTTTT
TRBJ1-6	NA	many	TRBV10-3	CAISEGVMESSYNSPLHF	TGTGCCATCAGTGAAGGGGTTATGGAGAGCTCCTATAATTCACCCCTCCACTTT
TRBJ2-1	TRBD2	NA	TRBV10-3	CAISALAGTYNEQFF	TGTGCCATCAGTGCTCTAGCGGGGACATACAATGAGCAGTTCTTC
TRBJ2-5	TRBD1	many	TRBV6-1	CASRAGQGIWETQYF	TGTGCCAGCAGGGCGGGACAGGGGATTTGGGAGACCCAGTACTTC
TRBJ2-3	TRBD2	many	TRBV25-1	CASSESRAGRTDTQYF	TGTGCCAGCAGTGAATCCCGAGCGGGGCGCACAGATACGCAGTATTTT
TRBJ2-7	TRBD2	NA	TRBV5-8	CASSLALAGALREQYF	TGTGCCAGCAGCTTGGCCTTAGCGGGAGCCTTGCGAGAGCAGTACTTC
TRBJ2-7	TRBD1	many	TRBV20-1	CSALRQGTYEQYF	TGCAGTGCTTTAAGACAGGGCACCTACGAGCAGTACTTC
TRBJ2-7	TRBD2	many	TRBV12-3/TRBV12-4	CASSLRGLAGAEQYF	TGTGCCAGCAGTCTTCGGGGACTAGCGGGAGCTGAGCAGTACTTC
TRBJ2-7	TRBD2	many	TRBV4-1	CASSGIAGAPYEQYF	TGCGCCAGCAGCGGAATAGCGGGAGCCCCCTACGAGCAGTACTTC
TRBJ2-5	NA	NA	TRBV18	CASSPQTGPSGTQYF	TGTGCCAGCTCACCCCAGACTGGTCCCTCGGGGACCCAGTACTTC
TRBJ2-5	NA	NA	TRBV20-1	CSARRWETQYF	TGCAGTGCGCGAAGGTGGGAGACCCAGTACTTC
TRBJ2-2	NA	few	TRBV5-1	CASSPWGAHTGELFF	TGCGCCAGCAGCCCGTGGGGGGCTCACACCGGGGAGCTGTTTTTT
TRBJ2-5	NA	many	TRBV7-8	CASRRTVDLFQETQYF	TGTGCCAGCAGACGGACGGTGGACCTATTCCAAGAGACCCAGTACTTC
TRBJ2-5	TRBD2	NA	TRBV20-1	CCARDTPSGSLPQETQYF	TGCTGTGCTAGAGATACGCCTAGCGGGAGCTTGCCCCAAGAGACCCAGTACTTC
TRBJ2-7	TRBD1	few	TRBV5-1	CASNQGTGALSEQYF	TGCGCCAGCAACCAAGGGACAGGGGCCCTCTCCGAGCAGTACTTC
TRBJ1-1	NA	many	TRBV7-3	CASSPLGGTEAFF	TGTGCCAGCAGCCCGCTCGGGGGTACTGAAGCTTTCTTT
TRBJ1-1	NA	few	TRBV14	CASSQGMWAGDTEAFF	TGTGCCAGCAGCCAAGGAATGTGGGCAGGGGACACTGAAGCTTTCTTT
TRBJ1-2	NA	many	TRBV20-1	CSARETGGYTF	TGCAGTGCTAGAGAGACAGGTGGCTACACCTTC
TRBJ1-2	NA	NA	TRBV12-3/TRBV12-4	CASSLGDRSGYTF	TGTGCCAGCAGTTTAGGAGACCGTAGCGGCTACACCTTC
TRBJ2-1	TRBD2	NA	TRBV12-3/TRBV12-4	CASSIPALAGANEQFF	TGTGCCAGCAGCATCCCGGCACTAGCGGGAGCCAATGAGCAGTTCTTC
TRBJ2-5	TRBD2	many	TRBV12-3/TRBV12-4	CASSLWLAGQETQYF	TGTGCCAGCAGTTTATGGTTAGCGGGACAAGAGACCCAGTACTTC
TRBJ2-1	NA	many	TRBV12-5	CASGVGLSYNEQFF	TGTGCTAGTGGGGTGGGCTTATCCTACAATGAGCAGTTCTTC
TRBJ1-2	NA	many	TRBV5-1	CASSLGPGRVDYGYTF	TGCGCCAGCAGCTTGGGCCCTGGCAGAGTGGACTATGGCTACACCTTC
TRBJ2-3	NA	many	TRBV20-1	CSASVSTSTDTQYF	TGCAGTGCTAGTGTCTCTACTAGCACAGATACGCAGTATTTT
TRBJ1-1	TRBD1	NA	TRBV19	CASSIRQGNEAFF	TGTGCCAGTAGTATTCGACAGGGAAATGAAGCTTTCTTT
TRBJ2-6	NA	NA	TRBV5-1	CASSLVPDYFFLGGANVLTF	TGCGCCAGCAGCTTGGTTCCGGACTACTTTTTCTTGGGTGGGGCCAACGTCCTGACTTTC
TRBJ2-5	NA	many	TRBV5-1	CASSLEAGPFQETQYF	TGCGCCAGCAGCTTGGAGGCAGGACCCTTTCAAGAGACCCAGTACTTC
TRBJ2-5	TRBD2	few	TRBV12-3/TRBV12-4	CASSYTGTSAKETQYF	TGTGCCAGCAGTTATACCGGGACTAGCGCGAAAGAGACCCAGTACTTC
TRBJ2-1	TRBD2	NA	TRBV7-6	CASSLALAGGPGGEQFF	TGTGCCAGCAGCTTAGCTCTAGCGGGAGGGCCGGGAGGTGAGCAGTTCTTC
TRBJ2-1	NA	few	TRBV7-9	CASSLSGYGEQFF	TGTGCCAGCAGCTTATCAGGGTATGGTGAGCAGTTCTTC
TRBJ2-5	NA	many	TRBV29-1	CSGFGTPQETQYF	TGCAGCGGATTCGGGACGCCCCAAGAGACCCAGTACTTC
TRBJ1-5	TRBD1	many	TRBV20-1	CSARVAFGTVGPQHF	TGCAGTGCTAGAGTTGCCTTTGGGACAGTAGGGCCCCAGCATTTT